One T cell receptor beta chain is described in this entry. These data are taken from a study of response to subunit inactivated influenza vaccine. TCRdb ran MiXCR on the RT-PCR reads and lists one entry per CDR3 protein. The repertoire includes about 150,000 distinct CDR3 sequences, roughly 10% of them detected once, and around 40% sits in the top ten. This TCR was sampled from a man aged 50 to 69 who received an inactivated influenza vaccine. Here the sequenced sample was CD8+ T cells sorted from PBMCs, taken 23 months after vaccination.

CDR3 in amino acids: CASSPTPGQGMETQYF. CDR3 in DNA: TGTGCCAGCTCACCAACTCCGGGACAGGGGATGGAGACCCAGTACTTC. This chain links TRBV18 with TRBJ2-5, with TRBD1 identical over 10 bases. The junction had 8 bases not matched to a gene; V was cut back by 2 bases and J by 5 bases. Germline V lookup: CDR1 KGHSH, CDR2 LQKENI. The CDR3 is 16 residues long.